The entry below gives a single T cell receptor (beta chain) sequence along with its context. This sample is drawn from a study of blood T cell repertoires in COVID-19. Method: immunoSEQ multiplex PCR; TCRdb's copy keeps in-frame clones and lacks some. Of more than 300,000 clones listed, 87% are singletons. Germline lookup yields CDR1 SGDLS and CDR2 YYNGEE. V lost 0 bases to trimming and J lost 5 bases; unmatched junction nucleotides: 10. The CDR3 loop spans 17 amino acids. The sample was peripheral blood. This sequence originates from a woman between 50 and 59 years old with COVID-19, enrolled during active disease. The gene calls are TRBV9 and TRBJ2-2; 7 bases map to TRBD1. The CDR3 is CASSVDPRGRRTGELFF. The CDR3 DNA reads as TGTGCCAGCAGCGTAGATCCGAGGGGGCGACGGACCGGGGAGCTGTTTTTT.